The present entry profiles one T cell receptor beta chain with its context. Measured with immunoSEQ multiplex PCR; TCRdb has only the in-frame clones, and not every one. In the table there are hundreds of thousands of clones, approximately 80% of which are singletons. The entry originates in a study of shared T cell receptors in the human thymus. The CDR3 covers 15 residues. Germline values: CDR1 MGHDK, CDR2 SYGVNS. Trimming took 4 bases from V and 5 from J; bases not matched to a gene: 7. These same records also appear under a second study, on human thymus T cells. From that second work: The sample donors, healthy Finnish infants, were having corrective surgery for congenital heart defects. Thymus tissue for the work was resected from patients undergoing corrective heart surgery. Use of V and J genes seemed skewed within the thymic and blood repertoires. Related research found strongly overlapping thymic repertoires in unrelated individuals.

The TCR originated in a boy less than two years old with a congenital heart defect. The sample was thymocytes. The chain joins TRBV25-1 to TRBJ1-4; 7 bases fit TRBD1. The CDR3 sequence: CASSAPGQRNEKLFF. CDR3 nucleotides: TGTGCCAGCAGTGCACCGGGACAGCGGAATGAAAAACTGTTTTTT.